This TCR beta chain is drawn from a study of human T cells and chemical hapten exposure. Germline assignment: CDR1 LNHDA and CDR2 SQIVND (reference sequence). There are 13 residues in the CDR3. V was cut by 11 bases and J by 5 bases, with 16 bases left in between. Time point denoted: patch test 1, 2 weeks after DPC sensitization. Treatment of the sample: therapeutic diphenylcyclopropenone sensitization with weekly scalp DPC. TCRdb re-analysed the RACE reads in MiXCR, keeping a single row per CDR3 protein. This table has roughly 98,000 distinct CDR3 sequences, 9.5% to 15% appearing once. The sequences come from whole blood, collected in connection with sensitization to the hapten diphenylcyclopropenone (DPC). The rearrangement joins TRBV19 to TRBJ2-1; D gene ambiguous. The sequence came from a woman between 35 and 50 years old with alopecia areata. Some clones in this sample may be carry-over from other donors' samples. CDR3 sequence: CASQSTRNNEQFF. Written as DNA, the CDR3 is TGTGCCTCTCAATCCACCCGGAACAATGAGCAGTTCTTC.